This entry concerns a single TCR beta chain. The entry originates in a study of blood T cell repertoires in COVID-19. Whole-study context: Acute-phase and convalescent COVID-19 samples originated in the United States, Italy and Spain. Nucleic acid was either cDNA or gDNA, and it came from T cells, B-cell-depleted T cells, or PBMCs.

J was trimmed by 7 bases and V by 4 bases; bases with no gene match: 9. CDR1 and CDR2 from the germline V gene are SGDLS and YYNGEE. The CDR3 loop spans 16 amino acids. Per the original data handling: Nucleated cell number was recorded as an estimate derived from reference gene primer amplification. The assay was immunoSEQ multiplex PCR, and TCRdb's table has in-frame clones only and misses some. That table is the source of V, J and clone size, and D and trimming were worked out from the DNA. The sample holds 150,000 to 200,000 clones, under 90% seen once. The V call is TRBV9, the J call TRBJ2-5; 14 nucleotides align to TRBD2. The clonotype originates from an elderly woman with acute or convalescent COVID-19. Sample: peripheral blood. The CDR3: CASSPRLAGGGSTQYF. Written as DNA, the CDR3 is TGTGCCAGCAGCCCACGACTAGCGGGGGGGGGTTCGACCCAGTACTTC.